This T cell receptor beta chain was captured in a study of blood T cells in healthy people across ages (dated by TCRdb to between 2014 and 2017). Background for the entire study: In model experiments, template switching captured roughly one uniquely barcoded TCR beta cDNA molecule for every two T cells. The donors were divided into four age groups: young (average approximately 15 years), middle-aged (roughly 42), aged (about 60) and long-lived (roughly 82). The study analyzed two additional independent replicas of 1 million unique cDNA reads from the same blood draw for two donors, one aged 18 to 30 and one aged 80 or older. To avoid experimental bias, donors of different ages were spread randomly across the sequencing lanes. The study measured age-related changes in TCR beta repertoire diversity using deep sequencing normalized with unique cDNA molecular identifiers. On the study overall, not on this receptor specifically: There was a strong correlation between observed TCR beta diversity and the percentage of naive T cells measured by flow cytometry. Estimates of total diversity based on one million sequenced T cells were considered lower bounds and underestimates. Donor CMV infection status was unknown, potentially confounding age-related changes in expanded clonotypes. Compared with the aged group, the long-lived group had more naive CD4+ T cells, fewer expanded clones and increased TCR diversity, a pattern suggesting age selection. Conclusive comparison of naive and antigen-experienced compartments was prevented by the profiling of bulk unsorted PBMCs. Observed TCR beta diversity per million T cells fell roughly linearly with age, and a significant reduction was already apparent by age around 44.

The approximately 41 donors, aged about 6 to 100 years, were systemically healthy Caucasian individuals from Russia. Each donor gave 8 to 10 milliliters of peripheral blood, drawn into EDTA-treated Vacutainer tubes. Ficoll-Paque density-gradient centrifugation was used to isolate PBMCs, with at least 7 million obtained per sample. Total RNA, at least 6 micrograms per sample, was extracted from PBMCs with Trizol reagent. For every donor, an aliquot of PBMCs went through flow cytometry to measure the percentages of naive CD45RAhigh/CD27high T cells. Details on this clonotype: The antigen it binds to is not known. The sample holds no much larger clone one base away, and base qualities are not on file.

At the junction V is shortened by 1 base and J by 0 bases, with 15 bases in between. Its CDR3 holds 17 amino acids, cysteine through phenylalanine. Solely the CDR3 DNA is kept, with 51 bases framed from the first base. CDR1 is given as SGHRS and CDR2 as YFSETQ, both from the germline V gene. Library preparation used 5' RACE. Data came from an Illumina HiSeq 2500. The second PCR ran for about 6 to 11 cycles and used a J-beta primer mix along with a sample-barcoded 5' primer. A template-switch 5' adaptor carrying 12 random nucleotides introduced a unique molecular identifier onto each TCR beta cDNA molecule. At least 3 million CDR3-containing paired-end reads were obtained from each sample. First-strand cDNA synthesis was performed from all RNA using the Mint cDNA synthesis kit, with priming by a TRBC-specific oligonucleotide. All cDNA was treated with uracil-DNA glycosylase and then went through a first 18-cycle PCR with the universal primers M1SS and BC2_uni_R. As for the authors' bioinformatics: Each sample was normalized by randomly selecting 1 million high-quality reads, each carrying a distinct molecular identifier. Instead of being binned into consensus sequences, reads with shared molecular identifiers were discarded. CDR3 identification, clonotype clustering and error correction used MiTCR with a Q25 quality threshold and the strictest error-elimination algorithm. Lower-bound total TCR beta diversity was estimated with a nonparametric unseen species model using Euler transformation. TCRdb redid the processing of the public reads, applying fastp at Q25 and MiXCR, and retained in-frame beta chains. One record per CDR3 amino acid sequence lists the most common genes and DNA. For this entry, the V and J calls and clone size follow TCRdb and not the study's own pipeline. This sample has fewer than 1,000,000 distinct CDR3 sequences in its table, and about half of those were observed once. The ten largest clones add up to roughly 18% of the sample.

This sequence was found in a man older than 75 in good health. The receptor chain draws on TRBV5-1 and TRBJ2-3, with the D segment identity uncertain. The sequenced material came from blood. The nucleotide sequence reads as follows: TGCGCCAGCAGCTTGCGGCGCAGTTCCTCTAGCACAGATACGCAGTATTTT. Its protein reads: CASSLRRSSSSTDTQYF.